The 5 T cell receptor beta chains given below trace back to one sample, sequenced in a study of T cells after yellow fever vaccination. TCRdb re-derived calls from the 5' RACE reads in MiXCR, one entry per CDR3 protein. Of about 360,000 distinct CDR3 sequences listed, around 6.5% are singletons. The sample here was PBMCs, taken 5 days after the yellow fever booster vaccination. Receptors were obtained from a man aged 30 to 39 who received the YFV17D yellow fever vaccine.

This clonotype was counted ten times or more. The chain recombines TRBV5-6 with TRBJ2-1; D is ambiguous. The CDR3 spans 12 residues. Germline V gives CDR1 SGHDT, CDR2 YYEEEE. Trimming stripped 0 bases from V and 7 bases from J, with 5 bases between. The CDR3 protein is CASSLVQNEQFF. The CDR3 bases are TGTGCCAGCAGCTTGGTGCAAAATGAGCAGTTCTTC.

This clonotype was detected only a few times. V is TRBV5-1 and J is TRBJ2-5, with TRBD2 matching 7 bases. This CDR3 region has 16 residues. Germline CDR1 reads SGHRS; CDR2 reads YFSETQ. V trimming: 0 bases; J trimming: 1 base; junction bases outside the gene matches: 6. The CDR3 region is CASSLEAGVGQETQYF. In nucleotides, the CDR3 is TGCGCCAGCAGCTTGGAGGCGGGAGTGGGCCAAGAGACCCAGTACTTC.

This clonotype showed up many times. The rearrangement uses TRBV5-6 and TRBJ2-7; D unclear. Trimming took 1 base from V and 3 from J, leaving 11 bases between them. This CDR3 spans 14 amino acids. Germline V lookup: CDR1 SGHDT, CDR2 YYEEEE. The CDR3 bases are TGTGCCAGCAGCTTGTGGGCGTCAAGCTACGAGCAGTACTTC. Translation: CASSLWASSYEQYF.

This clonotype was seen many times. The gene calls are TRBV18 and TRBJ1-5; D is uncertain. In germline, CDR1 is KGHSH, CDR2 LQKENI. The CDR3 sequence is 13 residues long. With 4 bases removed from V and 2 bases from J, the gap between germline ends came to 6 bases. CDR3 amino acids: CASSLNGNQPQHF. CDR3 in DNA: TGTGCCAGCTCACTAAACGGCAATCAGCCCCAGCATTTT.

The chain links TRBV27 to TRBJ2-2; 9 nucleotides line up with TRBD1. After removal of 10 bases from V and 6 bases from J, the junction contained 9 bases not matched to a gene. Germline-derived CDR1 and CDR2 are MNHEY and SMNVEV (reference sequence). CDR3 length: 14 residues. The CDR3 is CATQRTGVAGELFF. The CDR3 DNA is TGTGCCACCCAACGGACAGGGGTTGCCGGGGAGCTGTTTTTT.